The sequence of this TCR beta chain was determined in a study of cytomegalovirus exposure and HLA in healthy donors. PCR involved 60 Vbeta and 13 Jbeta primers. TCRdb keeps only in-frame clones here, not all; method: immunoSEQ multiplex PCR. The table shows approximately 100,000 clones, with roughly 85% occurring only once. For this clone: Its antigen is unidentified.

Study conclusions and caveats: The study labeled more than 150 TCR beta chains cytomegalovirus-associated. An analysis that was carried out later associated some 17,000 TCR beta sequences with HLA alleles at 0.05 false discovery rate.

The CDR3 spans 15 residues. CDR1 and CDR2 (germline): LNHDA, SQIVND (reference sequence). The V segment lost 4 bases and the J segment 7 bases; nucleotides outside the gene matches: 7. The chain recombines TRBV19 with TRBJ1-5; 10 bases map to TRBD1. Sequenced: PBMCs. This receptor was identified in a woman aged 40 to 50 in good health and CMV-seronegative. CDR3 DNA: TGTGCCAGTAGTAGACCGGGACAGGGGACGCAGCCCCAGCATTTT. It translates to CASSRPGQGTQPQHF.